Detailed here is one T cell receptor beta chain. Its antigen is as yet unknown. TCRdb called the 5' RACE reads again in MiXCR, with one record for every CDR3 protein. The top ten clones hold 14% of a sample with approximately 550,000 distinct CDR3 sequences, about 19% of them seen once. This CDR3 has 14 amino acids. Trimming took off 2 bases at V and 5 bases at J, with 10 bases between the two ends. CDR1 and CDR2 (germline): MNHEY, SVGAGI. This sample stems from a study of T cells after yellow fever vaccination. Study overall: When fractions had low cell numbers, they were prepared with SMART-Seq v4 Ultra Low Input.

Regarding the study as a whole: Most primary-vaccination clones recurred post-booster (roughly 96% CD4, around 90% CD8).

Sequencing used PBMCs, obtained 15 days after the yellow fever booster vaccination. This sequence originates from a man aged 25-45 years who received the YFV17D yellow fever vaccine. V usage is TRBV6-5 and J usage is TRBJ2-1; TRBD1 is a possible D gene (6 bases). The CDR3 reads CASSYTSGDNEQFF. The CDR3, as DNA: TGTGCCAGCAGTTACACGTCAGGGGACAATGAGCAGTTCTTC.